A single sample gave rise to the 31 T cell receptor beta chains below, sequenced in a study of T cell repertoires in cytomegalovirus infection. TCRdb re-called the reads with MiXCR, one entry per CDR3 protein. Found here are approximately 140,000 distinct CDR3 sequences, roughly 6% of them singletons; the top ten hold about a sixth. The sequenced material came from PBMCs. The receptors were gathered from a human donor in good health (CMV status not recorded). Some clones in this sample may be carry-over from other donors' samples.

This clonotype has at least ten counts. This sequence joins TRBV12-3 or TRBV12-4 and TRBJ1-1; D might be TRBD1 (5 bases). V was trimmed by 5 bases and J by 1 base, leaving 8 bases between them. The CDR3 covers 13 residues. CDR3 sequence: CASSGAPNTEAFF. The CDR3 DNA reads TGTGCCAGCAGTGGGGCCCCGAACACTGAAGCTTTCTTT.

This clonotype was detected many times. The chain is built from TRBV12-3 or TRBV12-4 and TRBJ2-1; 7 bases are shared with TRBD2. With 6 bases clipped from V and 5 bases from J, the junction kept 4 bases outside the gene matches. CDR3 length: 13 amino acids. The CDR3 here is CASSLAGDNEQFF. In DNA, the CDR3 is TGTGCCAGCAGCCTCGCGGGGGACAATGAGCAGTTCTTC.

This clonotype occurred many times. The chain uses TRBV7-2 and TRBJ1-1; D call uncertain. Per the germline V gene, CDR1 is SGHTA and CDR2 is FQGNSA. With 0 bases removed from V and 8 bases from J, the gap between germline ends came to 10 bases. There are 13 residues in the CDR3. CDR3 loop: CASSLAWQAEAFF. CDR3 sequence (DNA): TGTGCCAGCAGCTTAGCTTGGCAGGCCGAAGCTTTCTTT.

This clonotype was observed a handful of times. V is TRBV6-2 or TRBV6-3 and J is TRBJ2-1; 10 nucleotides align to TRBD2. V shed 4 bases and J 0 bases; nucleotides not matched to a gene: 15. Germline V lookup: CDR1 MNHEY, CDR2 SVGEGT. The CDR3 loop spans 20 amino acids. The CDR3 nucleotides read TGTGCCAGCAGTTCCTCAAGCGGGGGGGCCCCGTTCTTCTCCTACAATGAGCAGTTCTTC. As protein: CASSSSSGGAPFFSYNEQFF.

There are a few counts of this clonotype. The chain joins TRBV9 to TRBJ2-5, with D possibly matching TRBD2 (6 bases). The CDR3 has 15 residues. Germline assignment: CDR1 SGDLS and CDR2 YYNGEE. Between the trimmed V and J ends, which lost 2 bases and 4 bases, there was a span of 15 bases. Written as DNA, the CDR3 is TGTGCCAGCAGCGTCGCGGGGTGGCGCGGAGAGACCCAGTACTTC. Translation gives CASSVAGWRGETQYF. Supplemented by reference TRBV9 and TRBJ2-5, the full variable domain reads DSGVTQTPKHLITATGQRVTLRCSPRSGDLSVYWYQQSLDQGLQFLIQYYNGEERAKGNILERFSAQQFPDLHSELNLSSLELGDSALYFCASSVAGWRGETQYFGPGTRLLVL.

This clonotype was counted once. A read error is possible here, since a much larger clone lies one base away. This chain links TRBV24-1 with TRBJ2-1; no definite D call. Germline V CDR1 and CDR2: KGHDR, SFDVKD. The CDR3 length is 13 residues. The CDR3 is CATSDLIQNEQSF. In DNA, the CDR3 is TGTGCCACCAGTGATTTGATTCAGAATGAGCAGTCCTTC.

This clonotype was counted many times. V gene TRBV7-2 combines with J gene TRBJ1-1; D remains ambiguous. Germline loops: CDR1 SGHTA, CDR2 FQGNSA. V lost 3 bases and J 2 bases, leaving 10 bases between the germline ends. The CDR3 loop spans 14 amino acids. The CDR3 is CASSFQNRNTEAFF. CDR3 bases: TGTGCCAGCAGCTTCCAGAACAGAAACACTGAAGCTTTCTTT.

This clonotype was counted at least ten times. The chain is built from TRBV7-2 and TRBJ2-3, with 15 bases lining up with TRBD2. This CDR3 is 16 amino acids long. V was pared by 5 bases and J by 4 bases, with 4 bases of the junction left unmatched. Per the germline V gene, CDR1 is SGHTA and CDR2 is FQGNSA. In nucleotides, the CDR3 is TGTGCCAGCAGCCGGACTAGCGGGGGGGTCGCAGATACGCAGTATTTT. Protein: CASSRTSGGVADTQYF.

This clonotype was picked up many times. The rearrangement joins TRBV7-6 to TRBJ2-1; maybe TRBD1 (5 bases). Germline loops: CDR1 SGHVS, CDR2 FNYEAQ. The ends were cut back, 5 bases at V and 1 base at J, with 9 bases in the middle. The length of the CDR3 is 14 residues. The CDR3 coding sequence is TGTGCCAGCAGCCACAGGAGTTCCTACAATGAGCAGTTCTTC. This encodes CASSHRSSYNEQFF.

The rearrangement joins TRBV6-5 to TRBJ2-7, with 10 bases that match TRBD1. Germline CDR1 MNHEY, CDR2 SVGAGI. There are 15 residues in the CDR3. V lost 2 bases and J lost 1; bases outside the gene matches: 2. CDR3 residues: CASSYRDRGSYEQYF. The DNA for the CDR3 is TGTGCCAGCAGTTACAGGGACAGGGGTTCCTACGAGCAGTACTTC.

The chain joins TRBV7-6 to TRBJ1-1; D is unresolved. The germline V gene encodes CDR1 SGHVS and CDR2 FNYEAQ. Trimming shortened V by 7 bases and J by 1 base, and 10 bases separated the two germline ends. The CDR3 is made up of 13 amino acids. The chain's CDR3 is CASKIQANTEAFF. CDR3 coding DNA: TGTGCCAGCAAAATCCAAGCGAACACTGAAGCTTTCTTT.

This clonotype was seen ten or more times. DNA of the CDR3: TGTGCCAGCAGCTTTTTTAGCGGGGGGGCTTCCGGGGAGCTGTTTTTT. This encodes CASSFFSGGASGELFF. The J gene is TRBJ2-2, the V gene TRBV7-2, with 11 bases aligning to TRBD2. The trim removed 3 bases at V and 6 bases at J, leaving 6 bases unmatched. Looked up from germline, CDR1 is SGHTA and CDR2 is FQGNSA. This CDR3 has 16 amino acids.

This clonotype showed up many times. The J gene is TRBJ2-3, the V gene TRBV11-3, with D uncertain. The V end was cut by 1 base, the J end by 12 bases, with 14 bases between. The CDR3 extends over 13 amino acids. CDR1 and CDR2 from the germline V gene are SGHNT and YENEEA. Here the CDR3 reads CASSLGWETAQYF. As DNA, the CDR3 is TGTGCCAGCAGCTTAGGATGGGAAACCGCACAGTATTTT.

The V call is TRBV7-6, the J call TRBJ1-1; D ambiguous. With 4 bases removed from V and 2 bases from J, the gap between germline ends came to 14 bases. Germline loops: CDR1 SGHVS, CDR2 FNYEAQ. The CDR3 covers 15 residues. CDR3 sequence: CASSSPRGENTEAFF. CDR3 nucleotide sequence: TGTGCCAGCAGCTCCCCTCGGGGAGAAAACACTGAAGCTTTCTTT.

This clonotype was seen ten or more times. The chain combines TRBV7-2 with TRBJ1-4; 8 bases are shared with TRBD1. Germline values: CDR1 SGHTA, CDR2 FQGNSA. CDR3 length: 14 residues. Germline trimming cut 5 bases from V and 8 bases from J; bases unmatched to any gene: 7. The DNA for the CDR3 is TGTGCCAGCAGCCCGAGACAGGGGAGGGAAAAACTGTTTTTT. Its translation is CASSPRQGREKLFF.

At least ten counts were recorded for this clonotype. V is TRBV6-2 or TRBV6-3 and J is TRBJ2-1; 8 positions agree with TRBD1. There are 15 residues in the CDR3. Germline V gives CDR1 MNHEY, CDR2 SVGEGT. Losses at the gene ends were 3 bases for V and 6 bases for J; bases not matched to a gene: 7. The DNA of the CDR3 is TGTGCCAGCAGTTATACCCGGGACAGGTTCAATGAGCAGTTCTTC. This encodes CASSYTRDRFNEQFF.

This clonotype occurred many times. The chain recombines TRBV7-6 with TRBJ1-1; D not resolved. This CDR3 comprises 13 residues. Germline V gene data show CDR1 as SGHVS and CDR2 as FNYEAQ. Trimming removed 1 base at V and 0 bases at J, with 3 bases between. CDR3 in DNA: TGTGCCAGCAGCTTAGAGATGAACACTGAAGCTTTCTTT. Protein sequence: CASSLEMNTEAFF.

Comment on this clonotype: A read error may be the cause here, since a much bigger clone is one base away. CDR3 loop: CGVEDPRTGEKLFF. As DNA, the CDR3 is TGCGGCGTTGAAGATCCACGGACAGGGGAAAAACTGTTTTTT. The chain combines TRBV29-1 with TRBJ1-4; 8 bases align to TRBD1. From germline, CDR1 is SQVTM and CDR2 ANQGSEA. The CDR3 is 14 residues long. Full variable domain (outside the CDR3, taken from reference TRBV29-1 and TRBJ1-4): SAVISQKPSRDICQRGTSLTIQCQVDSQVTMMFWYRQQPGQSLTLIATANQGSEATYESGFVIDKFPISRPNLTFSTLTVSNMSPEDSSIYLCGVEDPRTGEKLFFGSGTQLSVL.

V gene TRBV5-5 combines with J gene TRBJ2-7; D not resolved. CDR3 length: 11 residues. V was shortened by 2 bases and J by 3 bases, with 3 bases between the two germline ends. CDR1 and CDR2 (germline): SGHKS, YYEKEE (reference sequence). The CDR3 region has the DNA TGTGCCAGCAGCTTAAACTACGAGCAGTACTTC. It yields the protein CASSLNYEQYF.

This clonotype has ten or more counts. V gene TRBV7-2 combines with J gene TRBJ2-3, with D perhaps given as TRBD1 or TRBD2 (5 bases each). Germline V gene data show CDR1 as SGHTA and CDR2 as FQGNSA. Trimming stripped 4 bases from V and 14 bases from J, with 13 bases between. The CDR3 contains 11 residues. In DNA, the CDR3 is TGTGCCAGCAGCTCTCCCGGGACCACGTATTTT. Protein: CASSSPGTTYF. Full variable domain (outside the CDR3, taken from reference TRBV7-2 and TRBJ2-3): GAGVSQSPSNKVTEKGKDVELRCDPISGHTALYWYRQSLGQGLEFLIYFQGNSAPDKSGLPSDRFSAERTGGSVSTLTIQRTQQEDSAVYLCASSSPGTTYFGPGTRLTVL.

Ten or more counts support this clonotype. The chain joins TRBV7-9 to TRBJ2-1, with 11 positions matching TRBD1. Germline assignment: CDR1 SEHNR and CDR2 FQNEAQ (reference sequence). This CDR3 spans 15 amino acids. V shed 5 bases, J shed 4 bases, and the junction held 4 bases outside the gene matches. CDR3 bases: TGTGCCAGCAGCACGGGACAGGGGGGGTACAATGAGCAGTTCTTC. The encoded protein is CASSTGQGGYNEQFF.

At least ten counts were recorded for this clonotype. This sequence joins TRBV28 and TRBJ1-1; 7 bases are shared with TRBD1. The CDR3 extends over 13 amino acids. With 5 bases clipped from V and 7 bases from J, the junction kept 7 bases outside the gene matches. Germline V lookup: CDR1 MDHEN, CDR2 SYDVKM. The CDR3, as DNA: TGTGCCAGCAGTCCAGGGACAGAAGATGAAGCTTTCTTT. Protein sequence: CASSPGTEDEAFF.

This clonotype showed up just a few times. Here the CDR3 reads CASRQGPNQPQHF. The CDR3 bases are TGTGCCAGTCGACAGGGACCCAATCAGCCCCAGCATTTT. This chain joins TRBV19 and TRBJ1-5; 7 bases agree with TRBD1. With V trimmed by 8 bases and J by 3 bases, 4 bases remained unmatched. The CDR3 is 13 amino acids. Per the germline V gene, CDR1 is LNHDA and CDR2 is SQIVND (reference sequence). The full variable domain, rest sourced from reference TRBV19 and TRBJ1-5, is DGGITQSPKYLFRKEGQNVTLSCEQNLNHDAMYWYRQDPGQGLRLIYYSQIVNDFQKGDIAEGYSVSREKKESFPLTVTSAQKNPTAFYLCASRQGPNQPQHFGDGTRLSIL.

The J gene is TRBJ2-7, the V gene TRBV19; the D gene is possibly TRBD2 (6 bases). The ends were cut back, 8 bases at V and 2 bases at J, with 19 bases in the middle. Germline V gene data show CDR1 as LNHDA and CDR2 as SQIVND (reference sequence). This CDR3 is built from 15 residues. CDR3 sequence reads: CASREWEKGPYEQYF. The CDR3 DNA is TGTGCCAGTCGGGAGTGGGAGAAGGGCCCCTACGAGCAGTACTTC.

In its sample, this clonotype was seen many times. V and J are TRBV2 and TRBJ1-2; no reliable D call. Per germline, CDR1 SNHLY and CDR2 FYNNEI. The CDR3 has 15 residues. V was trimmed by 3 bases and J by 0 bases, leaving 11 bases between them. Written as DNA, the CDR3 is TGTGCCAGCAGTGATCCGGGCCAAGCTAACTATGGCTACACCTTC. Translating it yields CASSDPGQANYGYTF. Full variable domain (missing parts from reference TRBV2 and TRBJ1-2): EPEVTQTPSHQVTQMGQEVILRCVPISNHLYFYWYRQILGQKVEFLVSFYNNEISEKSEIFDDQFSVERPDGSNFTLKIRSTKLEDSAMYFCASSDPGQANYGYTFGSGTRLTVV.

In this sample, this clonotype turned up many times. V is TRBV7-2 and J is TRBJ1-1; tentatively, D is TRBD1 (5 bases). Trimming took off 4 bases at V and 0 bases at J, with 9 bases between the two ends. The CDR3 contains 14 residues. Germline CDR1 is SGHTA and CDR2 is FQGNSA. CDR3 sequence (DNA): TGTGCCAGCAGCTCGGGACTCCTGAACACTGAAGCTTTCTTT. As protein: CASSSGLLNTEAFF.

V usage is TRBV3-1 and J usage is TRBJ2-1; D is perhaps TRBD1 (5 bases). Trimming pared 1 base from V and 9 bases from J, leaving 10 bases between. Germline V gene data show CDR1 as LGHDT and CDR2 as YNNKEL (reference sequence). This CDR3 has 13 residues. This chain's CDR3 is CASSQARVAEQFF. CDR3 nucleotides: TGTGCCAGCAGCCAAGCCAGGGTGGCTGAGCAGTTCTTC.

This rearrangement joins TRBV19 to TRBJ1-5, with no clear D. The length of the CDR3 is 12 residues. The germline CDR1 and CDR2 sequences are LNHDA and SQIVND (reference sequence). The V end lost 3 bases, the J end lost 9 bases, and 9 bases lay between the germline ends. CDR3 amino acids: CASSMGRPPQHF. In DNA, the CDR3 is TGTGCCAGTAGTATGGGCCGCCCGCCCCAGCATTTT.

This clonotype was found many times. CDR3 region: CASSPLGMTILGTGDTEAFF. The CDR3 DNA follows: TGTGCCAGCAGCCCACTGGGAATGACCATACTTGGGACCGGCGACACTGAAGCTTTCTTT. The chain has TRBV7-2 and TRBJ1-1, with D perhaps TRBD1 (5 bases). This CDR3 is 20 amino acids long. The germline V gene encodes CDR1 SGHTA and CDR2 FQGNSA. Trimming took off 5 bases at V and 3 bases at J, with 31 bases between the two ends.

This clonotype was detected many times. V is TRBV7-8 and J is TRBJ1-2; maybe TRBD1 (5 bases). Germline CDR1 reads SGHVS; CDR2 reads FQNEAQ. V lost 0 bases and J 7 bases, leaving 15 bases between the germline ends. This CDR3 spans 15 amino acids. The CDR3 region is CASSLALGRAAGYTF. Written as DNA, the CDR3 is TGTGCCAGCAGCTTAGCCCTGGGCAGGGCGGCTGGCTACACCTTC.

This clonotype was observed at least ten times. The chain couples TRBV20-1 to TRBJ2-5; TRBD1 matches at 9 bases. The CDR3 totals 15 residues. With V trimmed by 5 bases and J by 1 base, 8 bases remained unmatched. The germline V gene encodes CDR1 DFQATT and CDR2 SNEGSKA (reference sequence). This CDR3 is CSAPSGTGIQETQYF. Here the CDR3 DNA reads TGCAGTGCTCCATCCGGGACAGGGATCCAAGAGACCCAGTACTTC.